This T cell receptor (beta chain) was sequenced in a study of cytomegalovirus exposure and HLA in healthy donors. Overall study findings and caveats: Analysis performed later found around 15,000 TCR beta sequences associated with HLA alleles at 0.05 false discovery rate.

Details on this clone: Its matching antigen is unknown.

Unmatched junction bases numbered 17, after V lost 4 bases and J lost 5 bases. In germline, CDR1 is SQVTM, CDR2 ANQGSEA. The CDR3 extends over 17 amino acids. Vbeta (60) and Jbeta (13) primers were used in the PCR. Only in-frame clones appear in the TCRdb table, and some are missing; sequencing was by immunoSEQ multiplex PCR. The data show roughly 120,000 clones, with less than 85% seen just once and just over 2.5% held by the top ten. V and J are TRBV29-1 and TRBJ2-5, with 9 bases fitting TRBD2. This clonotype was sampled from a man aged 30 to 39 in good health and CMV-seronegative. Sequencing was done on a sample of PBMCs. The CDR3 loop is CSVGGTLAGSGWETQYF. The CDR3 DNA reads TGCAGCGTTGGAGGAACACTAGCGGGCTCAGGGTGGGAGACCCAGTACTTC.